The clone carrying this TCR beta chain was seen only a few times. This sample stems from a study of naive CD8 T cells in extremely preterm neonates. Libraries were prepared by immunoSEQ multiplex PCR; TCRdb keeps only in-frame clonotypes and omits some of them. The sample lists about 5,500 clones, 97% occurring once. The germline gives CDR1 LGHNA, CDR2 YSLEER. Germline trimming cut 5 bases from V and 0 bases from J; bases unmatched to any gene: 5. The CDR3 runs to 17 residues. The TCR sequence derives from a human donor in good health. J is TRBJ2-7 and V is TRBV4-3; 15 nucleotides line up with TRBD2. Material: naive CD8+ T cells from blood. The CDR3 loop reads CASSEGLAGGISYEQYF. In DNA, the CDR3 is TGCGCCAGCAGCGAAGGACTAGCGGGGGGGATCTCCTACGAGCAGTACTTC.